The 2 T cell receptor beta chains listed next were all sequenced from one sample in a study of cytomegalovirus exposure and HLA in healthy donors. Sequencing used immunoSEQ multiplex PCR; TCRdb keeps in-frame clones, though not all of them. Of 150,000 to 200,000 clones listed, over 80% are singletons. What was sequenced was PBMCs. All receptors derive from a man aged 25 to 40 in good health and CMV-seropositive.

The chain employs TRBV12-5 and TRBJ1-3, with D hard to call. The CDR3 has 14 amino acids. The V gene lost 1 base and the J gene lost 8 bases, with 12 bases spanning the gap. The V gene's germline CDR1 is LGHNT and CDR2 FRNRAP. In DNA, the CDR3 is TGTGCTAGTGGTTTGGCACAGACCGGTCACACCATATATTTT. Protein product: CASGLAQTGHTIYF. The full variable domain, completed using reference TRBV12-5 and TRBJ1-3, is DARVTQTPRHKVTEMGQEVTMRCQPILGHNTVFWYRQTMMQGLELLAYFRNRAPLDDSGMPKDRFSAEMPDATLATLKIQPSEPRDSAVYFCASGLAQTGHTIYFGEGSWLTVV.

The DNA for the CDR3 is TGTGCCAGCAGCTTGCGAAGCGGGAGCTCCTACAATGAGCAGTTCTTC. It specifies CASSLRSGSSYNEQFF. This rearrangement joins TRBV7-9 to TRBJ2-1; 8 bases agree with TRBD2. Germline-derived CDR1 and CDR2 are SEHNR and FQNEAQ (reference sequence). V was pared by 3 bases and J by 0 bases, with 4 bases of the junction left unmatched. There are 16 residues in the CDR3.